Listed below are T cell receptor beta chains from one sample, sequenced in a study of spatial heterogeneity in lung cancer. TCRdb redid the calling of the 5' RACE reads with MiXCR, one entry per CDR3 protein. The sample has 30,000 or so distinct CDR3 sequences, about 8.1% seen once; the top ten hold 35% to 40%. The sample in question was PBMCs, obtained at surgery. The origin of the receptors is a female donor with early-stage non-small cell lung cancer. Both conserved end residues are part of each CDR3. The D gene is left open where the match is weak. Part of the rows lack a size; the others show once, few, many or a class for expanded clones.

V gene	J gene	clone size	D gene	CDR3 DNA	CDR3 protein
TRBV29-1	TRBJ2-1	NA	NA	TGCAGCGTTGGCCCCGGACTCGAGCAGTTCTTC	CSVGPGLEQFF
TRBV10-3	TRBJ2-1	few	NA	TGTGCCATCAGTGAAGCGGAAATCTACAATGAGCAGTTCTTC	CAISEAEIYNEQFF
TRBV7-8	TRBJ2-3	many	NA	TGTGCCAGCAGCTTAAATTTCCTAGGTGTTAACACAGATACGCAGTATTTT	CASSLNFLGVNTDTQYF
TRBV18	TRBJ2-1	many	NA	TGTGCCAGCAGCACAAGGTCAGGCGCGAATGAGCAGTTCTTC	CASSTRSGANEQFF
TRBV7-2	TRBJ2-5	many	NA	TGTGCCAGCAGCTTCGCGATCGGACCGTCGACCCAGTACTTC	CASSFAIGPSTQYF
TRBV12-3/TRBV12-4	TRBJ1-1	few	NA	TGTGCCAGCAGTTTATATTATTGGCAGAAGATGAACACTGAAGCTTTCTTT	CASSLYYWQKMNTEAFF
TRBV30	TRBJ2-1	NA	NA	TGTGCCTGGACTGCACTCAATGAGCAGTTCTTC	CAWTALNEQFF
TRBV20-1	TRBJ2-1	many	TRBD1	TGCAGTGCTAGTTACACAGGGGGTAACAATGAGCAGTTCTTC	CSASYTGGNNEQFF
TRBV6-6	TRBJ1-1	few	NA	TGTGCCAGCAGAACGTTAACAGGGTTCACTGAAGCTTTCTTT	CASRTLTGFTEAFF
TRBV27	TRBJ1-1	NA	NA	TGTGCCAGCAGCTTAAGGCTTCGGGGATTGGACACTGAAGCTTTCTTT	CASSLRLRGLDTEAFF
TRBV7-8	TRBJ2-5	few	NA	TGTGCCAGCAGCTTAGGGAAGACCCAGTACTTC	CASSLGKTQYF
TRBV12-3/TRBV12-4	TRBJ1-1	once	TRBD1	TGTGCCAGCACCCGGGACAGGACGAACACTGAAGCTTTCTTT	CASTRDRTNTEAFF
TRBV6-1	TRBJ1-2	many	TRBD1	TGTGCCAGCAAGTACCGGGACAGGGGTTTTGGCTACACCTTC	CASKYRDRGFGYTF
TRBV20-1	TRBJ1-2	many	TRBD1	TGCAGTGCTAGAGATCACGACAGGGTCGGAGGCTACACCTTC	CSARDHDRVGGYTF
TRBV7-3	TRBJ2-2	few	NA	TGTGCCAGCGGGGAGGTCACCGGGGAGCTGTTTTTT	CASGEVTGELFF
TRBV7-6	TRBJ2-3	many	TRBD1	TGTGCCAGCAGCCTAGTCACAGGGGGCTGGACAGATACGCAGTATTTT	CASSLVTGGWTDTQYF
TRBV3-1	TRBJ2-1	NA	NA	TGTGCCAGCAGCTCATCCAATGAGCAGTTCTTC	CASSSSNEQFF
TRBV27	TRBJ2-1	many	TRBD2	TGTGCCAGCAGTTTAATGGCGGGAGCCTCCAATGAGCAGTTCTTC	CASSLMAGASNEQFF
TRBV7-9	TRBJ2-7	many	TRBD1	TGTGCCAGCAGCCTACGGACAGGAGCCTACGAGCAGTACTTC	CASSLRTGAYEQYF
TRBV20-1	TRBJ2-7	few	TRBD1	TGCAGTGTAAGACGGCAGGGGGCCAACTACGAGCAGTACTTC	CSVRRQGANYEQYF
TRBV3-1	TRBJ2-2	many	TRBD2	TGTGCCAGCAGCCAAGGACCGGGAGGAGGCACCGGGGAGCTGTTTTTT	CASSQGPGGGTGELFF
TRBV6-5	TRBJ1-6	few	NA	TGTGCCAGCAGTTCAACCTCCAGAAATTCACCCCTCCACTTT	CASSSTSRNSPLHF
TRBV20-1	TRBJ2-7	NA	NA	TGCAGTGCTACAGGGATCAACGAGCAGTACTTC	CSATGINEQYF
TRBV5-1	TRBJ2-5	many	NA	TGCGCCAGCAGCCCAAAAGTCCTGGCTCCAGAGACCCAGTACTTC	CASSPKVLAPETQYF
TRBV27	TRBJ1-1	few	NA	TGTGCCAGCAGTTCCGGCAGTTTGAACACTGAAGCTTTCTTT	CASSSGSLNTEAFF
TRBV14	TRBJ2-1	many	NA	TGTGCCAGCAGCCAAGATCTGGACTCTAAAGAGTTCTTC	CASSQDLDSKEFF
TRBV19	TRBJ2-7	many	TRBD1	TGTGCCAGTAGTATAGGGTCCCGAACAGGGGCCTACGAGCAGTACTTC	CASSIGSRTGAYEQYF
TRBV5-1	TRBJ1-2	NA	NA	TGCGCCAGCAGCTTGTCGATGAATGGCTACACCTTC	CASSLSMNGYTF
TRBV23-1	TRBJ2-1	NA	NA	TGCGCCAGCAGTCAATTACTAAGGGTCCGGCACGACAATGAGCAGTTCTTC	CASSQLLRVRHDNEQFF
TRBV9	TRBJ1-2	NA	NA	TGTGCCAGCAGCGCACAGGATTTCTATGGCTACACCTTC	CASSAQDFYGYTF
TRBV20-1	TRBJ2-7	NA	NA	TGCAGTGCCCACCCCGGAAGTGGCGAGCAGTACTTC	CSAHPGSGEQYF
TRBV7-3	TRBJ2-2	few	TRBD2	TGTGCCAGCAGCCAATCTTCTAGCGGGAGGGACACCGGGGAGCTGTTTTTT	CASSQSSSGRDTGELFF